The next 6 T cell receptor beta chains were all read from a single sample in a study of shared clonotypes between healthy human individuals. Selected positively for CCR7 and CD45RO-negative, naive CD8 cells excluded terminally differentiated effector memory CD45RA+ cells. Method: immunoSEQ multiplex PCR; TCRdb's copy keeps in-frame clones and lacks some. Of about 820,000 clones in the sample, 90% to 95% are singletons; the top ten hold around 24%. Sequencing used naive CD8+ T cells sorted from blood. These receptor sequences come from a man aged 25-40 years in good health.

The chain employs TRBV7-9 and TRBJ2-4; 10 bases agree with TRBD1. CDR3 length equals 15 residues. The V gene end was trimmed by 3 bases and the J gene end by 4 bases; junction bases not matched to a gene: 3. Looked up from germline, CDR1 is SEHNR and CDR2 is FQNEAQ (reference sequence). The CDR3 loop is CASSFGTGAKNIQYF. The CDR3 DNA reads TGTGCCAGCAGCTTCGGGACAGGGGCTAAAAACATTCAGTACTTC.

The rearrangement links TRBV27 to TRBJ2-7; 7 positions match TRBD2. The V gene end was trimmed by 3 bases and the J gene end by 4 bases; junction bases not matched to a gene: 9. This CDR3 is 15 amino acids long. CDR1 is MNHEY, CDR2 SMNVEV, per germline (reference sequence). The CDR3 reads CASSFLSGGFYEQYF. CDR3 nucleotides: TGTGCCAGCAGTTTTCTGTCGGGGGGATTTTACGAGCAGTACTTC.

The CDR3 is CASSPRGGQNTEAFF. The DNA of the CDR3 is TGTGCCAGCAGCCCCAGAGGAGGACAGAACACTGAAGCTTTCTTT. V gene TRBV7-8 combines with J gene TRBJ1-1, with TRBD1 as a possible D gene (5 bases). The CDR3 length is 15 residues. Per the germline V gene, CDR1 is SGHVS and CDR2 is FQNEAQ. V gave up 5 bases and J gave up 1 base, with 14 bases separating them.

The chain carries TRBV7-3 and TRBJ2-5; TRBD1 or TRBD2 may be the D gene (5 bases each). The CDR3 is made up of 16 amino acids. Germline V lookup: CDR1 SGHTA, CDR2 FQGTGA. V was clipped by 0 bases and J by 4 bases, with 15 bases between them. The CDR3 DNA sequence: TGTGCCAGCAGCTTAACTGGGGCCGGACGGGGAGAGACCCAGTACTTC. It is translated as CASSLTGAGRGETQYF.

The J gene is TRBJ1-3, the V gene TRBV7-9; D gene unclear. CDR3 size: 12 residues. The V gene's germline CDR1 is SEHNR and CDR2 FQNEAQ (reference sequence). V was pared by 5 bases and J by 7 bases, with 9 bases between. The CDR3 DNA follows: TGTGCCAGCAGCCCGCTCATTAACACCATATATTTT. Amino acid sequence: CASSPLINTIYF.

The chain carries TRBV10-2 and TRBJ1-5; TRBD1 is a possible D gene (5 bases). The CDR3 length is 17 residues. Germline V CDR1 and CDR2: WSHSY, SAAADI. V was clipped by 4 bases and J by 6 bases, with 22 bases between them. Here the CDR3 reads CASSGLGPGDEFQPQHF. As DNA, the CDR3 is TGCGCCAGCAGTGGGCTAGGACCGGGGGACGAGTTTCAGCCCCAGCATTTT.